Included here is one T cell receptor beta chain sequence, with context. The table lists this clonotype with a few counts. Its antigen target is currently unknown. Nothing much larger sits one base from this clone, and base qualities are not available. This sample is drawn from a study of T-cell reconstitution after alpha-beta-depleted transplantation in children (dated by TCRdb to about 2016). With respect to the entire study: Using TCR repertoire profiling, the study quantitatively followed how T-cell immune reconstitution unfolded in children after TCRalphabeta/CD19-depleted allogeneic hematopoietic cell transplantation. Overall study results and their limits: About two months after transplant, the apparently early recovery of alphabetaT-cell counts reportedly depended on just several hundred clones that had expanded rapidly and came from non-depleted graft cells. In some patients, high TCRbeta diversity at day 60 was attributed to recipient T cells and intrathymic progenitors that had survived conditioning. Over subsequent months, a decline in hyperexpanded clone frequencies was noted, and after one year, T-cell counts and TCRbeta diversity were mostly ascribed to newly produced T cells.

Sequences SGHTA (CDR1) and FQGNSA (CDR2) are obtained from the germline V gene. The trim is 5 bases for V and 3 bases for J, with a gap of 11 bases between the germline ends. Its CDR3 holds 14 amino acids, cysteine through phenylalanine. Here the CDR3 DNA is all that survives: 42 bases in frame from base 1. In light of the paper, this sample's treatment or condition label describes: allogeneic hematopoietic cell transplantation with graft depleted of TCRalphabeta T cells and CD19 B cells. The transplant recipients were children given TCRalphabeta/CD19-depleted allogeneic hematopoietic cell grafts. The method behind the library was PCR. Reads for this sample came from an Illumina HiSeq 2500. TCR libraries were prepared with molecular barcoding, using unique molecular identifiers to normalize TCRbeta repertoire quantification. Clones were called with MiXCR by TCRdb after fastp trimmed the public reads at Q25, and only in-frame beta chains were retained. Rows merge per CDR3 protein into single entries with the most common DNA and genes. The sample has 700,000 to 950,000 distinct CDR3 sequences on record, 16% of them singletons. In total, the top ten clones hold under 6% of the sample.

This TCR was recovered from a male patient aged 10-17 years who had a stem cell transplant for acute lymphoblastic leukemia, so the T cells may come from the graft donor. Sequencing was performed on PBMCs, mostly from graft donor cells, taken 360 days after TCRalphabeta/CD19-depleted stem cell transplant. This chain is built from TRBV7-2 and TRBJ2-1; the D gene is not confidently resolved. CDR3 sequence: CASSVSAFYNEQFF. The DNA is TGTGCCAGCAGCGTGAGCGCCTTCTACAATGAGCAGTTCTTC.